The 15 T cell receptor beta chains below all came from one sample that was sequenced in a study of T cells in pancreatic ductal adenocarcinoma. Clones were sequenced by immunoSEQ multiplex PCR, and TCRdb holds only the in-frame ones, with some missing. This sample carries about 2,500 clones, roughly 84% of them seen once, and the ten largest clones take 6.5% to 7.5%. Surgery without prior neoadjuvant therapy was the treatment of the selected pancreatic ductal adenocarcinoma patients. Material: pancreatic tumor tissue. The receptors originated from a human donor with pancreatic ductal adenocarcinoma.

This sequence joins TRBV27 and TRBJ2-3; 12 positions agree with TRBD2. The CDR3 is 18 residues long. The V and J ends lost 1 base and 3 bases, in that order; junction bases with no gene match: 8. Germline CDR1 reads MNHEY; CDR2 reads SMNVEV (reference sequence). CDR3 sequence (DNA): TGTGCCAGCAGTTTATTTGCTGGGACTAGCGGGCCGACAGATACGCAGTATTTT. Translated: CASSLFAGTSGPTDTQYF.

This clone showed up just once. The chain uses TRBV4-1 and TRBJ1-1; TRBD1 is a possible D gene (6 bases). The germline CDR1 and CDR2 sequences are MGHRA and YSYEKL. The V and J ends lost 3 bases and 4 bases respectively, with 21 bases between them. CDR3 length: 17 amino acids. The CDR3 region is CASSQGLRGAFFTEAFF. Written as DNA, the CDR3 is TGCGCCAGCAGCCAGGGTTTACGGGGGGCGTTTTTCACTGAAGCTTTCTTT.

The chain carries TRBV9 and TRBJ1-2; TRBD1 is a possible D gene (5 bases). The germline V gene has CDR1 SGDLS and CDR2 YYNGEE. V was pared by 4 bases and J by 6 bases, with 16 bases between. The CDR3 spans 14 residues. The DNA for the CDR3 is TGTGCCAGCAGCAGCAGTCAGGGATTAAATGGCTACACCTTC. Its protein is CASSSSQGLNGYTF. Full variable domain (outside the CDR3, taken from reference TRBV9 and TRBJ1-2): DSGVTQTPKHLITATGQRVTLRCSPRSGDLSVYWYQQSLDQGLQFLIQYYNGEERAKGNILERFSAQQFPDLHSELNLSSLELGDSALYFCASSSSQGLNGYTFGSGTRLTVV.

This clone was picked up a small number of times. This chain links TRBV14 with TRBJ1-4; D is unresolved. This CDR3 has 15 amino acids. The germline gives CDR1 SGHDN, CDR2 FVKESK. V gave up 2 bases and J gave up 0 bases, with 7 bases separating them. The CDR3 sequence is CASSQLQSTNEKLFF. The CDR3 DNA reads as TGTGCCAGCAGCCAATTACAATCAACTAATGAAAAACTGTTTTTT.

The gene calls are TRBV5-1 and TRBJ2-1, with 11 bases that match TRBD2. Germline V gene data show CDR1 as SGHRS and CDR2 as YFSETQ. The CDR3 is made up of 15 amino acids. The V gene end was trimmed by 2 bases and the J gene end by 6 bases; junction bases not matched to a gene: 4. The CDR3 is CASSFLTSGSNEQFF. CDR3 DNA: TGCGCCAGCAGCTTTCTCACTAGCGGGAGCAATGAGCAGTTCTTC.

The chain employs TRBV28 and TRBJ1-1; D is possibly TRBD1 (6 bases). V lost 6 bases and J lost 4, with 15 bases in between. The CDR3 has 14 residues. The germline V gene has CDR1 MDHEN and CDR2 SYDVKM. The CDR3 loop is CASRNQGGGTEAFF. In nucleotides, the CDR3 is TGTGCCAGCAGGAACCAGGGAGGGGGCACTGAAGCTTTCTTT.

This clone showed up just once. The chain carries TRBV5-3 and TRBJ2-7, with a tentative D call TRBD1 (6 bases). TRBV5-3 is an ORF, and what it does is uncertain. The CDR3 extends over 14 amino acids. Trimming cost V 10 bases and J 6 bases, with 23 bases left between them. CDR3 amino acids: CAQIWGRNAPEQYF. CDR3 DNA: TGTGCCCAGATATGGGGGCGGAACGCACCCGAGCAGTACTTC.

This clone has a single count. The chain employs TRBV4-1 and TRBJ2-5; 7 bases agree with TRBD1. V lost 0 bases to trimming and J lost 11 bases; unmatched junction nucleotides: 18. Germline V gene data show CDR1 as MGHRA and CDR2 as YSYEKL. The CDR3 is made up of 17 amino acids. Here the CDR3 DNA reads TGCGCCAGCAGCCAAGACCCCCCCGGGACAGTAGGTGGTACGCAGTACTTC. Its translation: CASSQDPPGTVGGTQYF.

The V and J genes are TRBV7-3 and TRBJ2-2, with 10 positions matching TRBD2. Germline CDR1 SGHTA, CDR2 FQGTGA. Unmatched junction bases numbered 8, after V lost 1 base and J lost 0 bases. The CDR3 is 19 residues long. In DNA, the CDR3 is TGTGCCAGCAGCTTAATCACCGGAAGCGGGAGGGCGAACACCGGGGAGCTGTTTTTT. It yields the protein CASSLITGSGRANTGELFF.

This CDR3 reads CASSLLSGGAFGELFF. As DNA, the CDR3 is TGTGCCAGCAGTTTATTAAGTGGGGGGGCTTTCGGGGAGCTGTTTTTT. This chain joins TRBV27 and TRBJ2-2, with D perhaps TRBD2 (7 bases). CDR1 MNHEY and CDR2 SMNVEV come from the germline V gene (reference sequence). CDR3 size: 16 residues. Trimming removed 1 base at V and 7 bases at J, with 16 bases between.

This chain joins TRBV6-6 and TRBJ2-7; tentative D call: TRBD2 (6 bases). CDR3 length: 13 amino acids. Looked up from germline, CDR1 is MNHNY and CDR2 is SVGAGI (reference sequence). Trimming took 6 bases from V and 4 from J, leaving 13 bases between them. The CDR3 spells CASRGRTTYEQYF. Written as DNA, the CDR3 is TGTGCCAGCAGGGGGAGGACAACATACGAGCAGTACTTC.

This clone came up once. This sequence joins TRBV11-2 and TRBJ2-5; TRBD1 agrees at 8 bases. The germline CDR1 and CDR2 sequences are SGHAT and FQNNGV. CDR3 length equals 14 residues. The junction had 3 bases not matched to a gene; V was cut back by 1 base and J by 5 bases. CDR3 in amino acids: CASSLGTGMETQYF. In DNA form, the CDR3 reads TGTGCCAGCAGCTTAGGGACAGGGATGGAGACCCAGTACTTC.

The chain joins TRBV30 to TRBJ1-3, with TRBD1 as a possible D gene (6 bases). The V gene lost 4 bases and the J gene lost 2 bases, with 12 bases spanning the gap. Germline V gene sequence: CDR1 GTSNPN, CDR2 SVGIG (reference sequence). The CDR3 length is 14 residues. CDR3 protein: CAWNLQGTGNTIYF. DNA for the CDR3: TGTGCCTGGAACCTCCAGGGGACTGGAAACACCATATATTTT.

The gene calls are TRBV2 and TRBJ2-1, with D tentatively TRBD2 (5 bases). The germline V and J ends were trimmed by 7 bases and 1 base, with 11 bases remaining between them. This CDR3 spans 14 amino acids. Germline lookup yields CDR1 SNHLY and CDR2 FYNNEI. For the CDR3, the DNA is TGTGCCAGCATGGCAGGCGGGTCCTACAATGAGCAGTTCTTC. Amino acid sequence: CASMAGGSYNEQFF.

The sample holds a few counts of this clone. In DNA form, the CDR3 reads TGTGCCAGCAGCCAAGAGACAACAGGGAACCAGCCCCAGCATTTT. Translating gives CASSQETTGNQPQHF. The chain carries TRBV4-2 and TRBJ1-5; D perhaps matches TRBD1 (6 bases). Trimming left V 0 bases short and J 7 bases short, with 13 bases between. Germline CDR1 is LGHNA and CDR2 is YNFKEQ. The CDR3 length is 15 residues.